The present TCR beta chain was sequenced within a study of response to subunit inactivated influenza vaccine. Study-wide results and caveats: The authors proposed limited new T cell recruitment per seasonal influenza vaccination.

Germline V CDR1 and CDR2: DFQATT, SNEGSKA (reference sequence). The CDR3 loop spans 13 amino acids. The V gene lost 3 bases and the J gene lost 1 base, with 6 bases spanning the gap. TCRdb re-called the RT-PCR reads through MiXCR, storing one row per CDR3 protein. The sample includes approximately 490,000 distinct CDR3 sequences, about 7.2% of them seen just once. Comment on this clonotype: Its antigen remains unidentified.

The rearrangement joins TRBV20-1 to TRBJ2-2; the D is unclear. The starting material was PBMCs from blood, obtained less than 30 months after vaccination. This TCR derives from a man in his fifties or sixties who received an inactivated influenza vaccine. CDR3 nucleotides: TGCAGTGCTAGCGGGCAGAACACCGGGGAGCTGTTTTTT. Its protein product is CSASGQNTGELFF.